Listed here is a single T cell receptor (beta chain). The CDR3 consists of 16 residues. Deletions cut 6 bases from V and 0 bases from J, with 17 bases between. Germline V CDR1 and CDR2: MDHEN, SYDVKM. Method: immunoSEQ multiplex PCR; TCRdb's copy keeps in-frame clones and lacks some. Of some 56,000 clones in the sample, around 93% were seen once. The entry originates in a study of cytomegalovirus exposure and HLA in healthy donors. Sequenced input: PBMCs. This TCR was sampled from a woman aged 18-29 years in good health and CMV-seropositive. This chain uses TRBV28 with TRBJ1-2, with a weak D call TRBD1 (5 bases). The CDR3 sequence is CASRTPPPTANYGYTF. CDR3 in DNA: TGTGCCAGCAGAACCCCCCCTCCGACAGCTAACTATGGCTACACCTTC.